This T cell receptor beta chain originates from a study of early T cells in non-severe SARS-CoV-2 infection. This clonotype showed up just a few times. TCRdb reprocessed the 5' RACE reads with MiXCR, giving one entry per CDR3 protein. The table lists over 100,000 distinct CDR3 sequences, under 15% of them singletons. From germline, CDR1 is LNHDA and CDR2 SQIVND (reference sequence). This CDR3 is 15 amino acids long. Trimming took off 4 bases at V and 0 bases at J, with 10 bases between the two ends. The sequence came from an adult who was a healthcare worker with PCR-confirmed SARS-CoV-2 infection or an uninfected control (not recorded which). The specimen sequenced was whole blood. The V call is TRBV19, the J call TRBJ1-5; D ambiguous. CDR3 sequence (DNA): TGTGCCAGTAGTACAGGACGGATTAGCAATCAGCCCCAGCATTTT. Its translation: CASSTGRISNQPQHF.